The 32 T cell receptor beta chains below were found in one sample sequenced in a study of blood T cell repertoires in COVID-19. Assay used: immunoSEQ multiplex PCR; TCRdb lists only in-frame clones, some missing. This table has around 170,000 clones, approximately 91% appearing once. Sample: peripheral blood. The source of these receptors is a man aged 50-59 years with acute or convalescent COVID-19.

The CDR3: CASSQGRVGELFF. DNA for the CDR3: TGTGCCAGCAGCCAAGGCAGGGTGGGGGAGCTGTTTTTT. This chain links TRBV28 with TRBJ2-2, with a weak D call TRBD1 (5 bases). Trimming shortened V by 6 bases and J by 8 bases, and 13 bases separated the two germline ends. In germline, CDR1 is MDHEN, CDR2 SYDVKM. The CDR3 runs to 13 residues.

This sequence joins TRBV7-2 and TRBJ2-1; 15 nucleotides align to TRBD2. V trimming: 2 bases; J trimming: 8 bases; junction bases outside the gene matches: 4. The germline CDR1 and CDR2 sequences are SGHTA and FQGNSA. CDR3 length: 16 residues. CDR3 bases: TGTGCCAGCAGCTTAAGGACTAGCGGGGGGGCCCATGAGCAGTTCTTC. It is translated as CASSLRTSGGAHEQFF.

The chain is built from TRBV5-6 and TRBJ2-1; 11 bases are shared with TRBD2. Trimming took 3 bases from V and 4 from J; bases not matched to a gene: 12. Germline assignment: CDR1 SGHDT and CDR2 YYEEEE. The CDR3 has 18 residues. The chain's CDR3 is CASSYRLAGKAIYNEQFF. As DNA, the CDR3 is TGTGCCAGCAGCTACCGACTAGCGGGAAAGGCTATTTACAATGAGCAGTTCTTC.

The chain has TRBV19 and TRBJ1-1; D is undetermined. Germline V gene sequence: CDR1 LNHDA, CDR2 SQIVND (reference sequence). V lost 3 bases to trimming and J lost 5 bases, with 13 bases between them. The CDR3 totals 14 residues. DNA of the CDR3: TGTGCCAGTAGTATTTATTCTAGGAAGACTGAAGCTTTCTTT. This sequence encodes CASSIYSRKTEAFF.

CDR3 sequence (DNA): TGTGCCACCAGCAAATTTCGACAGGGGGTTGGCGGGGAGCTGTTTTTT. It specifies CATSKFRQGVGGELFF. The J gene is TRBJ2-2, the V gene TRBV15; 9 positions agree with TRBD1. The CDR3 runs 16 residues. J was trimmed by 7 bases and V by 4 bases; bases with no gene match: 10. Germline V gene lookup returns CDR1 LNHNV and CDR2 YYDKDF (reference sequence). Complete variable domain (other parts from reference TRBV15 and TRBJ2-2): DAMVIQNPRYQVTQFGKPVTLSCSQTLNHNVMYWYQQKSSQAPKLLFHYYDKDFNNEADTPDNFQSRRPNTSFCFLDIRSPGLGDTAMYLCATSKFRQGVGGELFFGEGSRLTVL.

The chain couples TRBV5-6 to TRBJ2-7; 9 bases map to TRBD1. Germline CDR1 SGHDT, CDR2 YYEEEE. The CDR3 totals 18 residues. With 3 bases clipped from V and 3 bases from J, the junction kept 16 bases outside the gene matches. CDR3 bases: TGTGCCAGCAGCTCCTCGGGACAGGGAACATGGCGGGTCTACGAGCAGTACGTC. This encodes CASSSSGQGTWRVYEQYV.

The chain recombines TRBV11-1 with TRBJ2-2, with 7 bases that match TRBD2. CDR1 and CDR2 (germline): SGHAT, FQDESV (reference sequence). This CDR3 is built from 15 residues. V trimming: 4 bases; J trimming: 3 bases; junction bases outside the gene matches: 5. The CDR3 region has the DNA TGTGCCAGCAGCTCGGGACTACACCACACCGGGGAGCTGTTTTTT. This gives the protein CASSSGLHHTGELFF.

The V call is TRBV12-3 or TRBV12-4, the J call TRBJ1-1; a possible D gene is TRBD1 (5 bases). The V and J ends lost 5 bases and 5 bases respectively, with 12 bases between them. The length of the CDR3 is 13 residues. The CDR3 DNA sequence: TGTGCCAGCAGTCGTAGGGAGGGGACTGAAGCTTTCTTT. Protein product: CASSRREGTEAFF.

The chain employs TRBV5-1 and TRBJ2-5; 7 nucleotides align to TRBD2. Germline V gene sequence: CDR1 SGHRS, CDR2 YFSETQ. Trimming at V came to 4 bases and at J to 4 bases, leaving 16 bases not matched to a gene. The CDR3 spans 17 residues. CDR3 residues: CASSPGGDSGLRETQYF. As DNA, the CDR3 is TGCGCCAGCAGCCCGGGGGGAGACTCCGGATTGAGAGAGACCCAGTACTTC.

The chain links TRBV7-6 to TRBJ1-5; D is unresolved. Per the germline V gene, CDR1 is SGHVS and CDR2 is FNYEAQ. This CDR3 is 14 amino acids long. The V and J ends lost 0 bases and 6 bases respectively, with 9 bases between them. CDR3 bases: TGTGCCAGCAGCTTAGCTGCGGGAGCTCAGCCCCAGCATTTT. Translated, it gives CASSLAAGAQPQHF. Supplemented by reference TRBV7-6 and TRBJ1-5, the full variable domain reads GAGVSQSPRYKVTKRGQDVALRCDPISGHVSLYWYRQALGQGPEFLTYFNYEAQQDKSGLPNDRFSAERPEGSISTLTIQRTEQRDSAMYRCASSLAAGAQPQHFGDGTRLSIL.

This rearrangement joins TRBV18 to TRBJ2-5, with 7 bases matching TRBD2. Per germline, CDR1 KGHSH and CDR2 LQKENI. The CDR3 is 15 amino acids. V lost 3 bases to trimming and J lost 3 bases; unmatched junction nucleotides: 7. CDR3 DNA sequence: TGTGCCAGCTCACCTCCCTTAGCGGGTAAAGAGACCCAGTACTTC. Its protein is CASSPPLAGKETQYF.

The DNA for the CDR3 is TGTGCCAGCAGCTTGGACAGGGGGCAGGGCGGGGAGCTGTTTTTT. It encodes CASSLDRGQGGELFF. The genes are TRBV5-4 and TRBJ2-2, with TRBD1 identical over 9 bases. J lost 7 bases, V lost 0 bases, and 4 bases had no gene match. Germline V gene lookup returns CDR1 SGHNT and CDR2 YYREEE (reference sequence). The CDR3 is 15 residues long.

The rearrangement uses TRBV24-1 and TRBJ2-2; 7 bases line up with TRBD2. This CDR3 has 15 residues. Germline lookup yields CDR1 KGHDR and CDR2 SFDVKD. The J segment lost 0 bases and the V segment lost 9 bases, leaving 6 bases of the junction unmatched. Here the CDR3 reads CATSTSVSNTGELFF. DNA of the CDR3: TGTGCCACCTCCACTAGCGTTTCGAACACCGGGGAGCTGTTTTTT.

This sequence joins TRBV5-1 and TRBJ1-2; 7 bases are a match to TRBD1. The J segment lost 4 bases and the V segment lost 5 bases, leaving 8 bases of the junction unmatched. The CDR3 loop spans 14 amino acids. Germline CDR1 and CDR2: SGHRS and YFSETQ. The CDR3 nucleotides are TGCGCCAGCAGTGAGACAGGGCCGGGCTATGGCTACACCTTC. It codes for CASSETGPGYGYTF.

The V and J genes are TRBV27 and TRBJ2-2, with 11 bases identical to TRBD2. Looked up from germline, CDR1 is MNHEY and CDR2 is SMNVEV (reference sequence). This CDR3 spans 15 amino acids. V was pared by 6 bases and J by 4 bases, with 4 bases of the junction left unmatched. CDR3 DNA sequence: TGTGCCAGCAGGTTAACTAGCGGGGGCACCGGGGAGCTGTTTTTT. As protein: CASRLTSGGTGELFF.

This rearrangement joins TRBV28 to TRBJ1-1, with 9 nucleotides matching TRBD1. With 4 bases clipped from V and 10 bases from J, the junction kept 4 bases outside the gene matches. The CDR3 length is 12 residues. Germline assignment: CDR1 MDHEN and CDR2 SYDVKM. The CDR3 nucleotides read TGTGCCAGCAGTTCCGGACAGGGGAGAGCTTTCTTT. Translated, it gives CASSSGQGRAFF.

J is TRBJ2-1 and V is TRBV19, with 10 bases fitting TRBD1. The CDR3 runs 15 residues. The junction had 3 bases not matched to a gene; V was cut back by 4 bases and J by 3 bases. Germline V lookup: CDR1 LNHDA, CDR2 SQIVND (reference sequence). CDR3 nucleotides: TGTGCCAGTAGTAACCGGGACAGGGGCTACAATGAGCAGTTCTTC. The encoded protein is CASSNRDRGYNEQFF.

The chain links TRBV9 to TRBJ1-6; possibly TRBD1 for D (5 bases). The CDR3 is 14 residues long. Trimming pared 3 bases from V and 5 bases from J, leaving 9 bases between. The germline CDR1 and CDR2 sequences are SGDLS and YYNGEE. The CDR3 nucleotides read TGTGCCAGCAGCGGAACAGGAGATAATTCACCCCTCCACTTT. This translates into CASSGTGDNSPLHF. The full variable domain, rest sourced from reference TRBV9 and TRBJ1-6, is DSGVTQTPKHLITATGQRVTLRCSPRSGDLSVYWYQQSLDQGLQFLIQYYNGEERAKGNILERFSAQQFPDLHSELNLSSLELGDSALYFCASSGTGDNSPLHFGNGTRLTVT.

V gene TRBV29-1 combines with J gene TRBJ1-6; TRBD1 agrees at 7 bases. J gave up 6 bases and V 6 bases, and 17 bases lay outside the gene matches. This CDR3 has 17 amino acids. Germline V gene sequence: CDR1 SQVTM, CDR2 ANQGSEA. The CDR3 here is CSVRTGSEGLGNSPLHF. CDR3 coding DNA: TGCAGCGTCCGGACAGGTTCAGAGGGTTTGGGTAATTCACCCCTCCACTTT.

This clone was observed at least ten times. The J gene is TRBJ1-1, the V gene TRBV5-6, with 7 bases aligning to TRBD1. V lost 2 bases to trimming and J lost 5 bases; unmatched junction nucleotides: 12. The CDR3 extends over 16 amino acids. Per the germline V gene, CDR1 is SGHDT and CDR2 is YYEEEE. Here the CDR3 reads CASSFQVEGARTEAFF. The CDR3 nucleotides read TGTGCCAGCAGCTTTCAAGTGGAGGGGGCGAGGACTGAAGCTTTCTTT.

This chain joins TRBV3-1 (or the pseudogene TRBV3-2) and TRBJ2-5, with 12 bases aligning to TRBD1. The trim removed 11 bases at V and 5 bases at J, leaving 12 bases unmatched. This CDR3 region has 15 residues. The germline V gene has CDR1 LGHDT and CDR2 YNNKEL (reference sequence). The CDR3 is CAGSSGTGGAETQYF. CDR3 in DNA: TGTGCCGGATCCTCCGGGACAGGGGGCGCGGAGACCCAGTACTTC.

As concerns this clone: Other nucleotide sequences in the sample specify the same CDR3. The rearrangement links TRBV15 to TRBJ2-5, with unresolved D. The germline V and J ends were trimmed by 0 bases and 2 bases, with 7 bases remaining between them. Germline CDR1 is LNHNV and CDR2 is YYDKDF (reference sequence). The CDR3 runs 14 residues. The CDR3 spells CATSRDLAQETQYF. As DNA, the CDR3 is TGTGCCACCAGCAGAGATCTGGCTCAAGAGACCCAGTACTTC.

This chain uses TRBV5-1 with TRBJ2-1, with 7 positions matching TRBD2. The V segment lost 4 bases and the J segment 2 bases; nucleotides outside the gene matches: 15. The CDR3 is made up of 18 amino acids. The germline gives CDR1 SGHRS, CDR2 YFSETQ. The CDR3 bases are TGCGCCAGCAGCCCCAGAGCTAGCGGTCGAGGGACCTACAATGAGCAGTTCTTC. Residues: CASSPRASGRGTYNEQFF.

This sequence joins TRBV2 and TRBJ1-5; D not resolved. V dropped 3 bases and J dropped 1 base, with 7 bases sitting between them. Germline loops: CDR1 SNHLY, CDR2 FYNNEI. This CDR3 is 14 amino acids long. CDR3 region: CASSEGLSNQPQHF. The CDR3 nucleotides read TGTGCCAGCAGTGAGGGCTTGAGCAATCAGCCCCAGCATTTT.

This clone came up a few times. The V and J genes are TRBV28 and TRBJ1-2; 7 nucleotides match TRBD1. Trimming took 6 bases from V and 5 from J; bases not matched to a gene: 6. CDR3 size: 13 residues. In germline, CDR1 is MDHEN, CDR2 SYDVKM. The CDR3 nucleotides read TGTGCCAGCAGGAGGGACAGTCTTTATGGCTACACCTTC. This gives the protein CASRRDSLYGYTF.

This chain connects TRBV5-1 to TRBJ2-1; 12 bases line up with TRBD2. The CDR3 covers 14 residues. V trimming: 4 bases; J trimming: 7 bases; junction bases outside the gene matches: 3. Germline V gene lookup returns CDR1 SGHRS and CDR2 YFSETQ. The CDR3 bases are TGCGCCAGCAGCGTGACTAGCGGGAGTAATGAGCAGTTCTTC. Residues: CASSVTSGSNEQFF.

The genes are TRBV6-6 and TRBJ1-2, with 9 bases that match TRBD1. The V gene end was trimmed by 7 bases and the J gene end by 8 bases; junction bases not matched to a gene: 17. This CDR3 spans 16 amino acids. Germline assignment: CDR1 MNHNY and CDR2 SVGAGI (reference sequence). CDR3 bases: TGTGCCAGCACCTCTGGACAGGGGACCGTTGACGCGGGCTACACCTTC. Amino acids: CASTSGQGTVDAGYTF.

The rearrangement joins TRBV28 to TRBJ1-3; no reliable D call. This CDR3 region has 13 residues. Germline V CDR1 and CDR2: MDHEN, SYDVKM. Trimming took off 6 bases at V and 4 bases at J, with 10 bases between the two ends. The CDR3 nucleotides read TGTGCCAGCAGCCCCCCTCTCGGAAACACCATATATTTT. It codes for CASSPPLGNTIYF. The whole variable domain, remainder taken from reference TRBV28 and TRBJ1-3, is DVKVTQSSRYLVKRTGEKVFLECVQDMDHENMFWYRQDPGLGLRLIYFSYDVKMKEKGDIPEGYSVSREKKERFSLILESASTNQTSMYLCASSPPLGNTIYFGEGSWLTVV.

The J gene is TRBJ1-5, the V gene TRBV10-1; 7 bases are shared with TRBD1. V dropped 4 bases and J dropped 0; count of bases not matched to a gene: 9. The CDR3 is 17 residues long. CDR1 is WNHNN and CDR2 is SYGVQD in the germline V gene (reference sequence). The CDR3 sequence is CASSATGEPDSNQPQHF. CDR3 coding DNA: TGCGCCAGCAGTGCCACAGGGGAACCAGATAGCAATCAGCCCCAGCATTTT.

This sequence joins TRBV5-1 and TRBJ1-1; possibly TRBD1 for D (6 bases). This CDR3 spans 15 amino acids. CDR1 SGHRS and CDR2 YFSETQ come from the germline V gene. The ends were cut back, 7 bases at V and 4 bases at J, with 20 bases in the middle. The CDR3 sequence: CASGPGGTRLTEAFF. In DNA, the CDR3 is TGCGCCAGCGGACCCGGGGGGACAAGACTCACTGAAGCTTTCTTT.

The chain has TRBV7-2 and TRBJ2-6, with D possibly matching TRBD1 (6 bases). Trimming pared 3 bases from V and 0 bases from J, leaving 9 bases between. The CDR3 loop spans 16 amino acids. In germline, CDR1 is SGHTA, CDR2 FQGNSA. As DNA, the CDR3 is TGTGCCAGCAGCTTGGACAGCTTCTCTGGGGCCAACGTCCTGACTTTC. This translates into CASSLDSFSGANVLTF.

This chain links TRBV11-2 with TRBJ1-2; 8 positions match TRBD1. In germline, CDR1 is SGHAT, CDR2 FQNNGV. J lost 4 bases, V lost 5 bases, and 3 bases had no gene match. The CDR3 runs to 13 residues. The CDR3 region is CASSPQGGYGYTF. The CDR3 DNA sequence: TGTGCCAGCAGCCCACAGGGGGGCTATGGCTACACCTTC.